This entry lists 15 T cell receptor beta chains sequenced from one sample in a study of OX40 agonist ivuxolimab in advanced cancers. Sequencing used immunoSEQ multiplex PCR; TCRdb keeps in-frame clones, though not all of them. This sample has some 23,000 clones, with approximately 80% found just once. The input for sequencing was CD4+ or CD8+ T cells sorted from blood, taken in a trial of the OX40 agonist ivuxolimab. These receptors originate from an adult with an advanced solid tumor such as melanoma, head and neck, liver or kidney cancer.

The CDR3 protein is CASSEAGQPEAFF. The DNA of the CDR3 is TGTGCCAGCAGCGAGGCGGGACAGCCGGAAGCTTTCTTT. The rearrangement joins TRBV9 to TRBJ1-1, with 7 bases aligning to TRBD1. The trim removed 3 bases at V and 8 bases at J, leaving 7 bases unmatched. The CDR3 sequence is 13 residues long. The germline gives CDR1 SGDLS, CDR2 YYNGEE.

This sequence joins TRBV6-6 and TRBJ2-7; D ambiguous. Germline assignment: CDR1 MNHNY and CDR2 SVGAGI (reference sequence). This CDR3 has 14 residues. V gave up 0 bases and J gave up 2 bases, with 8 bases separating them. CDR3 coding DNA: TGTGCCAGCAGTTACTCGGGCACGGCCTACGAGCAGTACTTC. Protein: CASSYSGTAYEQYF.

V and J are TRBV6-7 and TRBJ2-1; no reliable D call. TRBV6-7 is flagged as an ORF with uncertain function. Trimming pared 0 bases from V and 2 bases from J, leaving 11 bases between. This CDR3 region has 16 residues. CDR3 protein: CASSYSNLLPYNEQFF. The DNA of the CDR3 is TGTGCCAGCAGTTACTCGAATTTGCTCCCCTACAATGAGCAGTTCTTC.

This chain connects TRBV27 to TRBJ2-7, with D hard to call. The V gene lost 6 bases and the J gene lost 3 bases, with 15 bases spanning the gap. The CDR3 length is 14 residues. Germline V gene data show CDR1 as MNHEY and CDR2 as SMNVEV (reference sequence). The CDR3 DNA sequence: TGTGCCAGCAGCATAAATGGCGCAGGCTACGAGCAGTACTTC. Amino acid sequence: CASSINGAGYEQYF.

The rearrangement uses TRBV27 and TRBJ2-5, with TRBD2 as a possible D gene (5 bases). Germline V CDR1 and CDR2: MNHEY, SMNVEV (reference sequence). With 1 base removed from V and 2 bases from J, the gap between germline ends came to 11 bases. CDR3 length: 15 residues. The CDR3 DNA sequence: TGTGCCAGCAGTTTATATGGACTCATACAAGAGACCCAGTACTTC. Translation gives CASSLYGLIQETQYF.

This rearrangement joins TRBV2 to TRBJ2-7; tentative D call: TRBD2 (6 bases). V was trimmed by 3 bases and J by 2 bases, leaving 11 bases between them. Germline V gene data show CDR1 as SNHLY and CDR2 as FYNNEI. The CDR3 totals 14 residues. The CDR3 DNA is TGTGCCAGCAGTGACGGGACGGGGGCCTACGAGCAGTACTTC. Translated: CASSDGTGAYEQYF.

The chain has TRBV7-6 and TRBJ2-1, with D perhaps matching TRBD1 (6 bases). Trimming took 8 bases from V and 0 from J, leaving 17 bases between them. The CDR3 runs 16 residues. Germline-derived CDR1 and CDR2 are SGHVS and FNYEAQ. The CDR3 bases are TGTGCCAGCGGCACTTTCCCAGGGGACTCCTACAATGAGCAGTTCTTC. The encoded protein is CASGTFPGDSYNEQFF.

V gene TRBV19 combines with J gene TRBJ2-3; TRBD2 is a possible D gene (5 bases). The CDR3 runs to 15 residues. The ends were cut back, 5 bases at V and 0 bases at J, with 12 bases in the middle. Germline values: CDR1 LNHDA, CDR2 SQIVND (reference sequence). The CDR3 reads CASSPFGVSTDTQYF. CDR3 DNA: TGTGCCAGTAGTCCCTTCGGGGTTAGCACAGATACGCAGTATTTT.

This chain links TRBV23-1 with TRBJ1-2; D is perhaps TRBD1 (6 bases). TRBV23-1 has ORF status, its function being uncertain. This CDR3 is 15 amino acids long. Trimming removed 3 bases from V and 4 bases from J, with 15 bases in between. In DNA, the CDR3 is TGCGCCAGCAGTCAGGGACGGACAGATATCTATGGCTACACCTTC. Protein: CASSQGRTDIYGYTF.

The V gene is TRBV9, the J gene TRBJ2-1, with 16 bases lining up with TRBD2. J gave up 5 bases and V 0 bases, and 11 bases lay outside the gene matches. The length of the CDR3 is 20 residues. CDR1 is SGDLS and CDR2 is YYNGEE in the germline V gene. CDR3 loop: CASSVEIPGLAGGPHNEQFF. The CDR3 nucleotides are TGTGCCAGCAGCGTAGAGATCCCGGGACTAGCGGGAGGGCCCCACAATGAGCAGTTCTTC.

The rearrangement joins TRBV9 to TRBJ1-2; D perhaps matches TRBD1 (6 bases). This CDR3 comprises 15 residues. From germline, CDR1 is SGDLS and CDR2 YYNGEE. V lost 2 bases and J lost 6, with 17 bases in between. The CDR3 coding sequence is TGTGCCAGCAGCGTCGTCCGGGACACGGGGCATGGCTACACCTTC. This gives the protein CASSVVRDTGHGYTF.

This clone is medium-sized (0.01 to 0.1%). The CDR3 nucleotides are TGTGCCAGCAGTTTACTAGCCCCCGAGCAGTACTTC. It translates to CASSLLAPEQYF. The V and J genes are TRBV28 and TRBJ2-7; the D gene is possibly TRBD2 (5 bases). Germline lookup yields CDR1 MDHEN and CDR2 SYDVKM. V lost 2 bases and J 6 bases, leaving 8 bases between the germline ends. This CDR3 is 12 amino acids long.

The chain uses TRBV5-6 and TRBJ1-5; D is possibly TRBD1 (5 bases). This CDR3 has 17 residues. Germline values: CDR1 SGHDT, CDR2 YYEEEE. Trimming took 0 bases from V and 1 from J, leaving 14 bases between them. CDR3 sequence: CASSLGGSSTSNQPQHF. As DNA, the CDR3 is TGTGCCAGCAGCTTGGGGGGGTCTAGTACCAGCAATCAGCCCCAGCATTTT.

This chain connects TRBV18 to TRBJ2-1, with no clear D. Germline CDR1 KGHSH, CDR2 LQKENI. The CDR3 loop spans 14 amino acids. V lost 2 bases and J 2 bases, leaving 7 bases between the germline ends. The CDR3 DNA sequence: TGTGCCAGCTCACCAAGTCCGGCCTACAATGAGCAGTTCTTC. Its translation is CASSPSPAYNEQFF.

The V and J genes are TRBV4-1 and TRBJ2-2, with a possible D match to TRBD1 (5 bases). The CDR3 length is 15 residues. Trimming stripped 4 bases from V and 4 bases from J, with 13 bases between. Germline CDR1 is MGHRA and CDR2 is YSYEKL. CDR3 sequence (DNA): TGCGCCAGCAGCCGGATTGCAGGGTTCACCGGGGAGCTGTTTTTT. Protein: CASSRIAGFTGELFF.